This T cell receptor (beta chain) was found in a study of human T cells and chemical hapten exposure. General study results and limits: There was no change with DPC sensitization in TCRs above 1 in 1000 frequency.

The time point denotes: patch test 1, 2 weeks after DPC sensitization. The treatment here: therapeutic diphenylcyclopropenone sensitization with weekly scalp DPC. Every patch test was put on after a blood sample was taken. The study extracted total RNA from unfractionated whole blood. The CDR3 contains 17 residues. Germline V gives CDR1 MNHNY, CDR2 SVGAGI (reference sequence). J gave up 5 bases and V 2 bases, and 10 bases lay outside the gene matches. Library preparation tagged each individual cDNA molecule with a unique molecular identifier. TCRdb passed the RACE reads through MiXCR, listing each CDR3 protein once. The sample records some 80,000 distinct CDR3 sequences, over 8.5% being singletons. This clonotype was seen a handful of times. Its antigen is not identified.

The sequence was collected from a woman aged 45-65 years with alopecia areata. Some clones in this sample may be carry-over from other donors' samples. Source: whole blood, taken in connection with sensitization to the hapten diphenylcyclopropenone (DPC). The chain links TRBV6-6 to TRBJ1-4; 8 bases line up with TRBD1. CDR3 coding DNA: TGTGCCAGCAGTTACGAAAAGCAGGGGGCTTCGAATGAAAAACTGTTTTTT. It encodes CASSYEKQGASNEKLFF.